This record looks at one T cell receptor beta chain sequence and its context. This clone was seen only a few times. Its binding antigen is unknown. No base-level quality is on record; no much larger clone is a single base apart. This sample was included in a study of blood T cell repertoires in COVID-19 (TCRdb year 2020). A note on the overall study: Samples covering the acute and convalescent phases of COVID-19 were provided by collaborators in the United States, Italy and Spain. Where available, HLA class I and class II types were obtained from metadata supplied by the sample provider rather than from assay-based typing. The samples were drawn from the first 160 participants of the ongoing ImmuneRACE study and from 1,254 subjects provided by 6 global collaborators. The repertoires were released in a freely available public database intended as a resource for research on the immune response to SARS-CoV-2. The material from the prospective study consisted of cDNA or gDNA derived from T cells, B-cell-depleted T cells, or PBMCs. The dataset comprised deeply sampled blood TCRbeta repertoires from subjects exposed to, actively infected with, or recovered from COVID-19. Sample metadata almost always included a de-identified subject ID, COVID-19 status, age in years and sex. Results the study describes overall, beyond this receptor: The amount of clinical and demographic metadata varied by source and participant and was provided uncurated.

The germline V gene provides CDR1 SNHLY and CDR2 FYNNEI. The junction shows trimming of 6 bases on V and 5 bases on J, and the gene matches do not reach 6 bases of it. From cysteine to phenylalanine, the CDR3 is 14 amino acids long. The sequence is cut down to CDR3 DNA, 42 bases in frame from base 1. TCRbeta CDR3 regions were amplified from genomic DNA using the immunoSEQ Assay, a bias-controlled multiplex PCR. The study's processing was this. Within the assay, amplification of reference gene primers was used to estimate how many nucleated cells each sample contained. To quantify the absolute abundance of each unique TCRbeta CDR3 rearrangement, sequence reads were collapsed and filtered. For each sample, productive Simpson clonality was calculated as the square root of Simpson's diversity index across productive rearrangements. This immuneACCESS table, as held by TCRdb, lists in-frame sequences with V and J called but not all clones. Of the missing ones, under half trace to an unresolved V gene in checked studies; the others have no known cause. V and J calls and clone size are given by that table; D and trimming were obtained from the DNA. For this sample there are about 180,000 clones; roughly 80% appear just once. The top ten clonotypes cover about 5% of the sample.

Participants in the prospective study were enrolled through a virtual design, were aged roughly 18 to 90 years, and lived in about two dozen United States geographic areas. In the prospective study, cohorts were assigned on the basis of participant-reported clinical history obtained from a screening survey and a study questionnaire. Each participant in the prospective study had whole blood, serum and a nasopharyngeal or oropharyngeal swab collected by mobile phlebotomists. Additional blood draws and questionnaires over an approximately two-month period could optionally be provided by prospective study participants. Before DNA extraction, blood samples from the prospective study were shipped at room temperature or frozen.

This sequence originates from a woman between 35 and 50 years old with acute COVID-19. This sequence uses TRBV2 and TRBJ1-1; TRBD1 fits 10 bases in the junction. Sequenced: PBMCs or T cells enriched from blood (not recorded which). CDR3 reads: CASRYPGQGTEAFF. In nucleotide form, the sequence is TGTGCCAGCAGGTATCCGGGACAGGGGACTGAAGCTTTCTTT.